The rows below give T cell receptor beta chains drawn from one sample of a study of T cell responses to AZD1222 COVID-19 vaccine. Using immunoSEQ multiplex PCR, the repertoire was profiled, and TCRdb retains in-frame clones only, with some absent. In the table there are about 130,000 clones, roughly nine tenths of which are singletons. This specimen consisted of peripheral blood, obtained on day 0 of AZD1222 vaccination. The receptors shown here come from an adult in good health. CDR3s include the opening cysteine and the closing phenylalanine or tryptophan. D genes are given only for firm matches. Expanded clones get a size class; other rows say once, few or many, or leave the size out.

v_call: TRBV20-1
d_call: .
clone_size: .
j_call: TRBJ1-2
cdr3_nt: TGCAGTGCTAGCAGGAAGGATGGCTACACCTTC
cdr3_aa: CSASRKDGYTF

v_call: TRBV10-3
d_call: .
clone_size: few
j_call: TRBJ1-1
cdr3_nt: TGTGCCATCAGCTCGGACAGACGGAACACTGAAGCTTTCTTT
cdr3_aa: CAISSDRRNTEAFF

v_call: TRBV6-5
d_call: .
clone_size: .
j_call: TRBJ1-2
cdr3_nt: TGTGCCAGCAGGGGGGGGCCCTATGGCTACACCTTC
cdr3_aa: CASRGGPYGYTF

v_call: TRBV5-1
d_call: .
clone_size: .
j_call: TRBJ1-2
cdr3_nt: TGCGCCAGCAGCTTGGACAGGGTGGCCTATGGCTACACCTTC
cdr3_aa: CASSLDRVAYGYTF

v_call: TRBV12-3/TRBV12-4
d_call: .
clone_size: .
j_call: TRBJ1-1
cdr3_nt: TGTGCCAGCAGTTTATTAGTGGACAGAGAAGCTTTCTTT
cdr3_aa: CASSLLVDREAFF

v_call: TRBV27
d_call: .
clone_size: .
j_call: TRBJ2-2
cdr3_nt: TGTGCCAGCGGGGACGGCGGGGAGCTGTTTTTT
cdr3_aa: CASGDGGELFF

v_call: TRBV5-6
d_call: TRBD2
clone_size: .
j_call: TRBJ2-7
cdr3_nt: TGTGCCAGCAGCGCGGGACTAGCAGGTAGGGGCGAGCAGTACTTC
cdr3_aa: CASSAGLAGRGEQYF

v_call: TRBV5-5
d_call: .
clone_size: .
j_call: TRBJ1-3
cdr3_nt: TGTGCCAGCAGCTTATCCGACACCAGGGCAGAGGGAAACACCATATATTTT
cdr3_aa: CASSLSDTRAEGNTIYF

v_call: TRBV5-6
d_call: TRBD1
clone_size: once
j_call: TRBJ1-4
cdr3_nt: TGTGCCAGCAGGGTCGCGGGACAGGGTGGCGAAAAACTGTTTTTT
cdr3_aa: CASRVAGQGGEKLFF

v_call: TRBV27
d_call: .
clone_size: once
j_call: TRBJ1-6
cdr3_nt: TGTGCCAGCAGGATGGGAAGGGGATATTCACCCCTCCACTTT
cdr3_aa: CASRMGRGYSPLHF

v_call: TRBV5-1
d_call: .
clone_size: .
j_call: TRBJ1-1
cdr3_nt: TGCGCCAGCAGCCACAGATCTGGGGAGAACACTGAAGCTTTCTTT
cdr3_aa: CASSHRSGENTEAFF

v_call: TRBV7-9
d_call: TRBD2
clone_size: .
j_call: TRBJ2-3
cdr3_nt: TGTGCCAGCAGCTTACCCCCGCGACTTAGCGGGACTTCAGATACGCAGTATTTT
cdr3_aa: CASSLPPRLSGTSDTQYF

v_call: TRBV7-9
d_call: .
clone_size: .
j_call: TRBJ2-3
cdr3_nt: TGTGCCAGCAGCGTTGCCTGGGATACGCAGTATTTT
cdr3_aa: CASSVAWDTQYF

v_call: TRBV3-1/TRBV3-2
d_call: TRBD1
clone_size: once
j_call: TRBJ1-3
cdr3_nt: TGTGCCAGCAGCCGAAACAGGGGTGGAAACACCATATATTTT
cdr3_aa: CASSRNRGGNTIYF

v_call: TRBV2
d_call: .
clone_size: .
j_call: TRBJ2-1
cdr3_nt: TGTGCCAGCAGGGCGGTGAGGGCTGCCTACAATGAGCAGTTCTTC
cdr3_aa: CASRAVRAAYNEQFF

v_call: TRBV4-1
d_call: .
clone_size: many
j_call: TRBJ2-2
cdr3_nt: TGCGCCAGCAGCCAAGAAATCCCGGTAAGACGGACCGGGGAGCTGTTTTTT
cdr3_aa: CASSQEIPVRRTGELFF

v_call: TRBV2
d_call: TRBD1
clone_size: .
j_call: TRBJ1-5
cdr3_nt: TGTGCCAGCGGGACAGATCCAAGCAATCAGCCCCAGCATTTT
cdr3_aa: CASGTDPSNQPQHF

v_call: TRBV5-4
d_call: .
clone_size: .
j_call: TRBJ1-2
cdr3_nt: TGTGCCAGCAGCTCTGGACTTGGGGAGAACTATGGCTACACCTTC
cdr3_aa: CASSSGLGENYGYTF

v_call: TRBV14
d_call: TRBD2
clone_size: .
j_call: TRBJ2-7
cdr3_nt: TGTGCCAGCAGCCAAGATCCCGCGACTAGCGGGATCTTCGCCTACGAGCAGTACTTC
cdr3_aa: CASSQDPATSGIFAYEQYF

v_call: TRBV12-5
d_call: TRBD1
clone_size: .
j_call: TRBJ2-3
cdr3_nt: TGTGCTAGTGGTTTGGGTTTAGGGACAGGGGCGGATTATTCGGGTAGCACAGATACGCAGTATTTT
cdr3_aa: CASGLGLGTGADYSGSTDTQYF

v_call: TRBV27
d_call: TRBD2
clone_size: .
j_call: TRBJ2-1
cdr3_nt: TGTGCCAGCAGTTTAGGGACTAGCGGGAAAAATGAGCAGTTCTTC
cdr3_aa: CASSLGTSGKNEQFF

v_call: TRBV2
d_call: .
clone_size: .
j_call: TRBJ2-1
cdr3_nt: TGTGCCAGCAGTACAAGATCCTACAATGAGCAGTTCTTC
cdr3_aa: CASSTRSYNEQFF

v_call: TRBV30
d_call: .
clone_size: .
j_call: TRBJ2-1
cdr3_nt: TGTGCCTGGAGTCTATCGGGGTTTGATGAGCAGTTCTTC
cdr3_aa: CAWSLSGFDEQFF

v_call: TRBV21-1
d_call: .
clone_size: .
j_call: TRBJ1-2
cdr3_nt: TGTGCCAGCAATTCACTGGGGGACACAACGAACTATGGCTACACCTTC
cdr3_aa: CASNSLGDTTNYGYTF

v_call: TRBV2
d_call: .
clone_size: .
j_call: TRBJ1-1
cdr3_nt: TGTGCCAGCAGCCCCACAGGAGCACTGAACACTGAAGCTTTCTTT
cdr3_aa: CASSPTGALNTEAFF

v_call: TRBV7-2
d_call: .
clone_size: .
j_call: TRBJ1-6
cdr3_nt: TGTGCCAGCAGCTTACGGTCCGGGGGTTCACCCCTCCACTTT
cdr3_aa: CASSLRSGGSPLHF

v_call: TRBV3-1/TRBV3-2
d_call: .
clone_size: .
j_call: TRBJ1-6
cdr3_nt: TGTGCCAGCAGCCAAGGAGACAGACATAATTCACCCCTCCACTTT
cdr3_aa: CASSQGDRHNSPLHF

v_call: TRBV2
d_call: TRBD2
clone_size: .
j_call: TRBJ2-1
cdr3_nt: TGTGCCAGCAGTTCCGGGACTAGCGGCACGGGGGGGCAGTTCTTC
cdr3_aa: CASSSGTSGTGGQFF

v_call: TRBV18
d_call: .
clone_size: .
j_call: TRBJ2-2
cdr3_nt: TGTGCCAGCTCAACAGGGAACACCGGGGAGCTGTTTTTT
cdr3_aa: CASSTGNTGELFF

v_call: TRBV7-9
d_call: TRBD1
clone_size: .
j_call: TRBJ2-5
cdr3_nt: TGTGCCAGCAGCCGACCGGACAGGGTGGGAGAGACCCAGTACTTC
cdr3_aa: CASSRPDRVGETQYF

v_call: TRBV13
d_call: .
clone_size: few
j_call: TRBJ2-7
cdr3_nt: TGTGCCAGCAGCTTAGAAGGGGAGCCACCCTACGAGCAGTACTTC
cdr3_aa: CASSLEGEPPYEQYF

v_call: TRBV5-1
d_call: .
clone_size: once
j_call: TRBJ1-5
cdr3_nt: TGCGCCAGCAGCTTGGACCCCCACCAGCCCCAGCATTTT
cdr3_aa: CASSLDPHQPQHF